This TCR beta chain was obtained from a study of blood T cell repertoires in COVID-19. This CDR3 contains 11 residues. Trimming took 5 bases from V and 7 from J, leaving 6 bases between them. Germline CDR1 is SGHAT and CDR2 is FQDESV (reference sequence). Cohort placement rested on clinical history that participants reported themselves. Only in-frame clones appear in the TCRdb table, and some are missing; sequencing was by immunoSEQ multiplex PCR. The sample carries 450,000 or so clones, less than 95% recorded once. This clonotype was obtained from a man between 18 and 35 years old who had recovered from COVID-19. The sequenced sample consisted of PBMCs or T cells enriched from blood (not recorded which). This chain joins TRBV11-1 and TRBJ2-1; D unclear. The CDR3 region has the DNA TGTGCCAGCAGCCCCGGGAATGAGCAGTTCTTC. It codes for CASSPGNEQFF.